A selection of T cell receptor beta chains follows, all from one sample in a study of cytomegalovirus exposure and HLA in healthy donors. The protocol was immunoSEQ multiplex PCR, while the TCRdb copy is restricted to in-frame clones and leaves out a portion. The profile shows a few hundred thousand clones, approximately 90% of them singletons. Material for sequencing was PBMCs. The receptors shown here come from a woman aged 18-30 years in good health and CMV-seronegative. CDR3s include the opening cysteine and the closing phenylalanine or tryptophan. The order of the fields is CDR3 protein, CDR3 DNA, D gene, V gene, J gene. The D gene is left open where the match is weak.

CASSPLPGQGAIEQFF	TGTGCCAGCTCACCACTTCCGGGACAGGGGGCTATCGAGCAGTTCTTC	TRBD1	TRBV18	TRBJ2-1
CASSVGQGNTEAFF	TGTGCCAGCAGCGTAGGACAGGGGAACACTGAAGCTTTCTTT	TRBD1	TRBV7-9	TRBJ1-1
CATRPLQGVGGKLFF	TGTGCCACTAGACCACTACAGGGAGTAGGTGGAAAACTGTTTTTT	.	TRBV27	TRBJ1-4
CASSSGNGSPLHF	TGTGCCAGCAGCTCCGGTAACGGTTCACCCCTCCACTTT	.	TRBV5-6	TRBJ1-6
CASRGEVGNIQYF	TGTGCCAGCAGGGGAGAAGTGGGGAACATTCAGTACTTC	.	TRBV11-3	TRBJ2-4
CASSLASGSRFDTQYF	TGTGCCAGCAGTTTAGCTAGCGGGAGTAGGTTCGATACGCAGTATTTT	TRBD2	TRBV27	TRBJ2-3
CASNPGQGNYGYTF	TGTGCCAGCAATCCGGGACAGGGGAACTATGGCTACACCTTC	TRBD1	TRBV28	TRBJ1-2
CATSRDNRNTEAFF	TGTGCCACCAGCAGGGACAACAGGAACACTGAAGCTTTCTTT	.	TRBV15	TRBJ1-1
CASSVTGTGIGEQYF	TGTGCCAGCAGCGTGACCGGGACAGGAATTGGCGAGCAGTACTTC	TRBD1	TRBV9	TRBJ2-7
CASSPFWEPSTDTQYF	TGTGCCAGCAGCCCATTTTGGGAGCCTAGCACAGATACGCAGTATTTT	.	TRBV9	TRBJ2-3
CASSLRLAGVSDTQYF	TGTGCCAGCAGCTTAAGACTAGCGGGAGTTTCAGATACGCAGTATTTT	TRBD2	TRBV7-3	TRBJ2-3
CASRGVYGYTF	TGTGCCAGCAGAGGAGTCTATGGCTACACCTTC	.	TRBV11-3	TRBJ1-2
CASSGRAHEQYF	TGTGCCAGCAGTGGCAGGGCCCACGAGCAGTACTTC	.	TRBV2	TRBJ2-7
CASRPGTGGNQPQHF	TGTGCCAGCAGGCCCGGGACAGGGGGCAATCAGCCCCAGCATTTT	TRBD1	TRBV27	TRBJ1-5
CAWRQTGGNEKLFF	TGTGCCTGGAGGCAGACAGGGGGAAATGAAAAACTGTTTTTT	TRBD1	TRBV30	TRBJ1-4
CASSLAARNEQFF	TGTGCCAGCAGCTTAGCGGCCCGCAATGAGCAGTTCTTC	.	TRBV7-9	TRBJ2-1
CASSLAPRLVLKGYEQYF	TGCGCCAGCAGCTTGGCTCCCCGACTCGTCCTTAAGGGGTACGAGCAGTACTTC	.	TRBV5-1	TRBJ2-7